The clone carrying this T cell receptor (beta chain) was counted a single time. The target antigen is unknown. Pooled samples include second doses given at about 4 or 12 weeks. Germline loops: CDR1 SGHTA, CDR2 FQGNSA. Trimming cost V 2 bases and J 5 bases; bases outside gene matches: 6. CDR3 length: 14 amino acids. This sample was taken from a study of T cell responses to AZD1222 COVID-19 vaccine. TCRdb's copy holds only in-frame clones and misses some; the assay was immunoSEQ multiplex PCR. Among about 200,000 clones listed, 90% to 95% were seen once. Whole-study findings and limits: No day 14 peak samples; only post-peak repertoires were characterized. Donor demographics were predominantly white British with a female majority; clonal diversity may be underestimated.

The gene calls are TRBV7-2 and TRBJ2-7; 7 positions match TRBD1. This TCR came from an adult who received the AZD1222 COVID-19 vaccine. The material was peripheral blood, obtained 28 days after the second AZD1222 dose. The CDR3 protein is CASSLIGTVHEQYF. CDR3 nucleotide sequence: TGTGCCAGCAGCTTAATAGGGACAGTCCACGAGCAGTACTTC. The full variable domain, its missing parts supplied by reference TRBV7-2 and TRBJ2-7, is GAGVSQSPSNKVTEKGKDVELRCDPISGHTALYWYRQSLGQGLEFLIYFQGNSAPDKSGLPSDRFSAERTGGSVSTLTIQRTQQEDSAVYLCASSLIGTVHEQYFGPGTRLTVT.